The rows below give T cell receptor beta chains drawn from one sample of a study of T cells in Graves' hyperthyroidism and ophthalmopathy. TCRdb ran MiXCR on the multiplex PCR reads and lists one entry per CDR3 protein. Of about 350,000 distinct CDR3 sequences in the sample, over 12% were seen once. Input material: blood. The receptors shown here come from a woman aged 60-70 years with Graves' ophthalmopathy. Each CDR3 is given with its conserved first and last residue. A D gene is named only where the DNA matches it firmly. Some rows mark clone size as missing; the rest say once, few, many or name a class of expanded clone.

cdr3_nt cdr3_aa j_call v_call clone_size d_call
TGTGCCACCAGTGATCCGGGACTAGCGGGAGGAAACCAAGAGACCCAGTACTTC CATSDPGLAGGNQETQYF TRBJ2-5 TRBV24-1 many TRBD2
TGTGCCAGCAGCTTTCCGGGATCCCAAGAGACCCAGTACTTC CASSFPGSQETQYF TRBJ2-5 TRBV5-4 - -
TGTGCCAGCAGCTCGATGACCCAGGTTAGCGGGATAAGGACCGGGGAGCTGTTTTTT CASSSMTQVSGIRTGELFF TRBJ2-2 TRBV5-6 - TRBD2
TGTGCCAGCAGTTACTCTGCGGGGGCCGATAATTCACCCCTCCACTTT CASSYSAGADNSPLHF TRBJ1-6 TRBV6-5 many -
TGTGCCAGCAGCTTACTAGCGGGAGGGGCATACAATGAGCAGTTCTTC CASSLLAGGAYNEQFF TRBJ2-1 TRBV27 many TRBD2
TGTGCCAGCAGCCCCGGGACAGAGATACCCCAGTACTTC CASSPGTEIPQYF TRBJ2-5 TRBV5-5 - TRBD1
TGTGCCAGCAGTCCGGACAGGGGCGCGCCGGGTGAAGCTTTCTTT CASSPDRGAPGEAFF TRBJ1-1 TRBV12-3/TRBV12-4 - TRBD1
TGTGCCAGCAACACCAGGGGGGCTGGGGCCAACGTCCTGACTTTC CASNTRGAGANVLTF TRBJ2-6 TRBV27 - -
TGCGCCAGCAGCCTGGACAGCTTGTATCTCGCCGGGGAGCTGTTTTTT CASSLDSLYLAGELFF TRBJ2-2 TRBV5-1 - -
TGCAGTGCTAGAGACATAAGGTTCCTAGATACGCAGTATTTT CSARDIRFLDTQYF TRBJ2-3 TRBV20-1 many -
TGTGCCAGCAGCACGGACTTTGCTGCCCCTGGAAACACCATATATTTT CASSTDFAAPGNTIYF TRBJ1-3 TRBV6-2/TRBV6-3 few -
TGTGCCAGCAGCTTAGGTTCAAACAGGGATAGTGGCTACACCTTC CASSLGSNRDSGYTF TRBJ1-2 TRBV7-9 - -
TGCAGTGCTAAGATAACAGGGAGCTCCTATAATTCACCCCTCCACTTT CSAKITGSSYNSPLHF TRBJ1-6 TRBV20-1 - -
TGCAGTGCTACCTCTAGGAGAACTAGCAGGAGTGAGCAGTTCTTC CSATSRRTSRSEQFF TRBJ2-1 TRBV20-1 - -
TGTGCCAGCCGTAGCGGGAGACTTGTCTACGAGCAGTACTTC CASRSGRLVYEQYF TRBJ2-7 TRBV28 - TRBD2
TGTGCCAGCAGCCCCGGGACAGGGAAGGAAAAACTGTTTTTT CASSPGTGKEKLFF TRBJ1-4 TRBV7-2 - TRBD1
TGTGCCAGCAGCGCAGATGGGTACAATGAGCAGTTCTTC CASSADGYNEQFF TRBJ2-1 TRBV11-2 many -
TGTGCCAGCAGCGTAGCTGTGACCCTAAATGAGGCTTTCTTT CASSVAVTLNEAFF TRBJ1-1 TRBV9 - -
TGTGCCAGCAGTCCGTCTAGCGGGATGTCCTACAATGAGCAGTTCTTC CASSPSSGMSYNEQFF TRBJ2-1 TRBV25-1 - TRBD2
TGTGCCAGCAGCCGTCGCACGGAGCGGGTGGTGGAGCTGTTTTTT CASSRRTERVVELFF TRBJ2-2 TRBV7-2 few -
TGTGCCAGCAGCGGGAGTAGGGGTGAAGAGACCCAGTACTTC CASSGSRGEETQYF TRBJ2-5 TRBV28 many -
TGCGCCAGCAAACGAGGTATACAGAACACCGGGGAGCTGTTTTTT CASKRGIQNTGELFF TRBJ2-2 TRBV5-1 many -
TGTGCCAGCAGCTTACCCGGGAGCTCCTACGAGCAGTACTTC CASSLPGSSYEQYF TRBJ2-7 TRBV7-9 many -
TGTGCCAGCAGTGAAGCGCAGGGTAGCGGGAGGATCGAGACCCAGTACTTC CASSEAQGSGRIETQYF TRBJ2-5 TRBV2 many TRBD2
TGCAGTGCTAGAGAGTTAGCGGGACTAAGTTTTGAGCAGTTCTTC CSARELAGLSFEQFF TRBJ2-1 TRBV20-1 - TRBD2
TGTGCCTGGAGTCCGCCCGGGACAGGCCTGCGGGAGCAGTACTTC CAWSPPGTGLREQYF TRBJ2-7 TRBV30 few TRBD1